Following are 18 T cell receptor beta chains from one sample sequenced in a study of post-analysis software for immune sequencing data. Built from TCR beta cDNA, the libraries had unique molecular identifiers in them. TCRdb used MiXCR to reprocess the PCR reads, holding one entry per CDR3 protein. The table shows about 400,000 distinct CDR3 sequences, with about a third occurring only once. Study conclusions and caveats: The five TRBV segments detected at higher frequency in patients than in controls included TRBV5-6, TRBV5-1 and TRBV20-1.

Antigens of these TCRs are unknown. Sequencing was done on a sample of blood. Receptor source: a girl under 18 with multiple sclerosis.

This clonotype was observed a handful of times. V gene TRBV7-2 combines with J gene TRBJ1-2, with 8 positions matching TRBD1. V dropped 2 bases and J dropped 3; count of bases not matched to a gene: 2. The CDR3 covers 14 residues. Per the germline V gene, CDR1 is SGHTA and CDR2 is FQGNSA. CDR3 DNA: TGTGCCAGCAGCTTATCGACAGGGGACTATGGCTACACCTTC. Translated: CASSLSTGDYGYTF.

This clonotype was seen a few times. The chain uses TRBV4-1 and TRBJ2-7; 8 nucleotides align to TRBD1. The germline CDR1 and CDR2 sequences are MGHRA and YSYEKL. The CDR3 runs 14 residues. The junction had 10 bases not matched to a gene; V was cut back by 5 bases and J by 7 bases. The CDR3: CASSALPGGWEQYF. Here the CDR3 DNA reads TGCGCCAGCAGCGCACTACCAGGGGGCTGGGAGCAGTACTTC.

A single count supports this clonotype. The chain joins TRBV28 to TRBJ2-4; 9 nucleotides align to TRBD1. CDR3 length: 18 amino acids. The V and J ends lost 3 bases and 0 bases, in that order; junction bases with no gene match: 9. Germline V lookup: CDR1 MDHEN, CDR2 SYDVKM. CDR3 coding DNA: TGTGCCAGCAGTTTTTTGGGACAGGGAAAACTAGCCAAAAACATTCAGTACTTC. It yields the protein CASSFLGQGKLAKNIQYF.

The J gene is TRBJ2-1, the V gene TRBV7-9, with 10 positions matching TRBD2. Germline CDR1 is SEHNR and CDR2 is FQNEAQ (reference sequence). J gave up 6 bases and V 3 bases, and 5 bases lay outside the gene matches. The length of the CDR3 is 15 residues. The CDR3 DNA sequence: TGTGCCAGCAGCTTTATAGCGGGGGGATGCAATGAGCAGTTCTTC. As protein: CASSFIAGGCNEQFF.

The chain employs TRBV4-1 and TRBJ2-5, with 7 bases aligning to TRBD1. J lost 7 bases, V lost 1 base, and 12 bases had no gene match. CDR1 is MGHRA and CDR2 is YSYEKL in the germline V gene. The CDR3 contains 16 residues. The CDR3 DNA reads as TGCGCCAGCAGCCAAGTTGGGACAGCGTACCAGGGGACCCAGTACTTC. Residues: CASSQVGTAYQGTQYF.

As DNA, the CDR3 is TGTGCCAGCAGTTTGTGGAGGGGTGGATCTGGGGCCAACGTCCTGACTTTC. It specifies CASSLWRGGSGANVLTF. This chain joins TRBV12-3 or TRBV12-4 and TRBJ2-6; tentative D call: TRBD2 (6 bases). V was shortened by 3 bases and J by 1 base, with 13 bases between the two germline ends. CDR3 size: 17 residues.

CDR3 bases: TGCGCCAGCAGTCAAAGCGATTTGGGGTGCGAGCAGTACTTC. Translation: CASSQSDLGCEQYF. V and J are TRBV23-1 and TRBJ2-7; no firm D call. TRBV23-1 is flagged as an ORF with uncertain function. Trimming took off 2 bases at V and 6 bases at J, with 14 bases between the two ends. The CDR3 loop spans 14 amino acids.

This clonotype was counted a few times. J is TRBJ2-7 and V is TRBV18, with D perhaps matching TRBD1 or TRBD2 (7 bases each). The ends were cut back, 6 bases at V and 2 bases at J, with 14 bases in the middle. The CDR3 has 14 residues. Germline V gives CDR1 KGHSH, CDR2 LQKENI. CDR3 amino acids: CASSETGTTYEQYF. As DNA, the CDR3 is TGTGCCAGCTCCGAGACAGGGACTACCTACGAGCAGTACTTC.

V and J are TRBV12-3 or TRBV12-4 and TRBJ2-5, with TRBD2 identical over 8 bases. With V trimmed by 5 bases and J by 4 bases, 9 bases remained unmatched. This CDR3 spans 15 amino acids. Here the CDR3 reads CASSPAGGEGETQYF. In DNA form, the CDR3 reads TGTGCCAGCAGTCCCGCGGGGGGCGAAGGAGAGACCCAGTACTTC.

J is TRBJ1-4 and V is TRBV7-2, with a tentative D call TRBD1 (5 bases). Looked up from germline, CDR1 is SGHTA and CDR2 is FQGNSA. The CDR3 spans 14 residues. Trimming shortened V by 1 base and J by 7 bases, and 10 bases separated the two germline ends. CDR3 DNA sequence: TGTGCCAGCAGCTTAGAAGTCAGGGTTGAAAAACTGTTTTTT. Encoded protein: CASSLEVRVEKLFF.

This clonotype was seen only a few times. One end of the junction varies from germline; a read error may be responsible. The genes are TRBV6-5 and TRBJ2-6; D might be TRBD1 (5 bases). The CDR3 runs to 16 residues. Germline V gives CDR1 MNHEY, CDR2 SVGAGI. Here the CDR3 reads CASSYSMSSGANVRTF. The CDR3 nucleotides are TGTGCCAGCAGTTACTCGATGAGCTCTGGGGCCAACGTCCGGACTTTC.

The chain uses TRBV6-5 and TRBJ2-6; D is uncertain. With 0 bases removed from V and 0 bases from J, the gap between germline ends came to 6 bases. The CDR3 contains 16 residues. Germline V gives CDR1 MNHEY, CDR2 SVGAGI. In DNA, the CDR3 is TGTGCCAGCAGTTACTCGTGGTTCTCTGGGGCCAACGTCCTGACTTTC. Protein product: CASSYSWFSGANVLTF.

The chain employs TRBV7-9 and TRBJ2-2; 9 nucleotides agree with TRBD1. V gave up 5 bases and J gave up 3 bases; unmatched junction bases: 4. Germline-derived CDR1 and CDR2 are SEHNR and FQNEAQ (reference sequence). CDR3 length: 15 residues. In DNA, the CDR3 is TGTGCCAGCAGCCCGGACAGGGGCTACACCGGGGAGCTGTTTTTT. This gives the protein CASSPDRGYTGELFF.

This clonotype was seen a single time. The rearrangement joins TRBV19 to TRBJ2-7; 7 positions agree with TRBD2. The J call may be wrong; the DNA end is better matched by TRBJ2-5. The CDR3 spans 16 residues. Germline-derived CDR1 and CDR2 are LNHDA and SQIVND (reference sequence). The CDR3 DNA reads TGTGCCAGTAGTATCGGGGGACTACCAGGTGTAGAGACCCAGTACTTC. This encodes CASSIGGLPGVETQYF.

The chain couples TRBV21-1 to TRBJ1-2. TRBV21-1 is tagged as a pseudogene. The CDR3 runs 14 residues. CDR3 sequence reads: CASSRRGRGYGYTF. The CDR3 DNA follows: TGTGCCAGCAGCAGGCGGGGGAGGGGTTATGGCTACACCTTC.

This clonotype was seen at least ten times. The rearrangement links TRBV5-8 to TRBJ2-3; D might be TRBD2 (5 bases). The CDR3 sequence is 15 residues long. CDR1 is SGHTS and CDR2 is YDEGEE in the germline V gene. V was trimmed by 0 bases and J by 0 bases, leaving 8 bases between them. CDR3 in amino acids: CASSLGGLSTDTQYF. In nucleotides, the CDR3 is TGTGCCAGCAGCTTGGGCGGGCTGAGCACAGATACGCAGTATTTT.

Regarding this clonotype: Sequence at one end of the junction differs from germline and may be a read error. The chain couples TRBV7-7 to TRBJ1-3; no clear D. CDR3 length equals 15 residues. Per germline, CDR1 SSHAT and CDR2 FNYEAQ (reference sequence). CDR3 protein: CASSVGFGSGNTIYF. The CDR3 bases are TGTGCTAGCAGCGTAGGGTTCGGCTCTGGAAACACCATATATTTT.

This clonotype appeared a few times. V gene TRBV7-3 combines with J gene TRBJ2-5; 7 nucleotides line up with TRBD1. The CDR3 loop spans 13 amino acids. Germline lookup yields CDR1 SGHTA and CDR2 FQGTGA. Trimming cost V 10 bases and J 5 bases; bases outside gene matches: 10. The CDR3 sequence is CATAPTGHETQYF. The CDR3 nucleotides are TGTGCCACCGCCCCGACAGGGCATGAGACCCAGTACTTC.